This T cell receptor (beta chain) was recorded in a study of blood T cell repertoires in COVID-19. Profiling relied on immunoSEQ multiplex PCR, and the TCRdb table lists in-frame clones only, not all of them. The repertoire consists of roughly 300,000 clones, with about 90% occurring once and the leading ten covering approximately 1.5%. Germline V CDR1 and CDR2: LNHDA, SQIVND (reference sequence). The V segment lost 5 bases and the J segment 7 bases; nucleotides outside the gene matches: 21. The CDR3 covers 18 residues. Sequenced input: peripheral blood. The rearrangement links TRBV19 to TRBJ1-2; TRBD1 matches at 8 bases. This sequence was found in a woman between 40 and 50 years old who had recovered from COVID-19. DNA for the CDR3: TGTGCCAGTAGTTCCACCACCCGGGCCAGGGGGCTGAGAACTGGCTACACCTTC. Its protein product is CASSSTTRARGLRTGYTF.